Presented here are 5 T cell receptor beta chains from one specimen sequenced in a study of shared clonotypes between healthy human individuals. Sequencing used immunoSEQ multiplex PCR; TCRdb keeps in-frame clones, though not all of them. Counted here are about 1 million clones, around four fifths occurring once; the ten biggest clones make up approximately 1.5%. The sample taken for sequencing was memory CD4+ T cells sorted from blood. Subset specified: CD45RA-negative fraction. All receptors come from a young man in good health.

Comments on this clone: Other DNA sequences from this sample encode an identical CDR3 as well. The gene calls are TRBV28 and TRBJ2-7; 12 bases are shared with TRBD2. V lost 2 bases, J lost 7 bases, and 0 bases stayed unmatched. The CDR3 contains 13 residues. Germline CDR1 is MDHEN and CDR2 is SYDVKM. The CDR3 loop is CASSLGLAGEQYF. CDR3 bases: TGTGCCAGCAGTTTAGGACTAGCGGGAGAGCAGTACTTC.

This chain links TRBV30 with TRBJ2-2; D gene uncertain. Germline assignment: CDR1 GTSNPN and CDR2 SVGIG (reference sequence). The CDR3 sequence is 15 residues long. The V end lost 2 bases, the J end lost 9 bases, and 19 bases lay between the germline ends. CDR3 amino acids: CAWSLSSSDLRELFF. As DNA, the CDR3 is TGTGCCTGGAGTCTGTCCTCCTCTGACCTAAGGGAGCTGTTTTTT.

The chain is built from TRBV18 and TRBJ1-2; no firm D call. Germline CDR1 KGHSH, CDR2 LQKENI. Trimming left V 3 bases short and J 4 bases short, with 24 bases between. This CDR3 spans 18 amino acids. CDR3 DNA sequence: TGTGCCAGCTCACCCCGTAAGTCGACTAACCCCTCAGGCTATGGCTACACCTTC. This translates into CASSPRKSTNPSGYGYTF.

This chain joins TRBV4-3 and TRBJ2-7, with unresolved D. The germline V and J ends were trimmed by 0 bases and 2 bases, with 11 bases remaining between them. The CDR3 runs 15 residues. From germline, CDR1 is LGHNA and CDR2 YSLEER. Here the CDR3 reads CASSQEWALPYEQYF. The CDR3 DNA is TGCGCCAGCAGCCAAGAGTGGGCCCTGCCCTACGAGCAGTACTTC.

The chain has TRBV18 and TRBJ1-6; no reliable D call. V lost 3 bases, J lost 7 bases, and 19 bases lay in between. Germline V gene data show CDR1 as KGHSH and CDR2 as LQKENI. This CDR3 has 17 residues. The CDR3 DNA is TGTGCCAGCTCACCTTCGAGGGCTAAACGGACGAATTCACCCCTCCACTTT. It translates to CASSPSRAKRTNSPLHF.